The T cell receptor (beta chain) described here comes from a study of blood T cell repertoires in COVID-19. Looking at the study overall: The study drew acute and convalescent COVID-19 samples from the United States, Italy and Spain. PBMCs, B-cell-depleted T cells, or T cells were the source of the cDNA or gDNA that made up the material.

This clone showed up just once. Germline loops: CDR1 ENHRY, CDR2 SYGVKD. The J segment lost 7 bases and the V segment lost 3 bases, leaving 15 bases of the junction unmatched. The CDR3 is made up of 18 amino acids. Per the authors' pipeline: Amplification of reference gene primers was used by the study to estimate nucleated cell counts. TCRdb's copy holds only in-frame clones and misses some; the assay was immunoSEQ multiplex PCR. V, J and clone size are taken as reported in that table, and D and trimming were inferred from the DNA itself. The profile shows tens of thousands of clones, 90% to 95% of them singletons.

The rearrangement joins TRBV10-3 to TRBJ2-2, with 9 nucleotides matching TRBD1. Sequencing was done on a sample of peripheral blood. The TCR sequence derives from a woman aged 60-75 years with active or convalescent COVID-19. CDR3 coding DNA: TGTGCCATCAGTGAACTCACAGGGGGCGCAGGCGGCGACGGGGAGCTGTTTTTT. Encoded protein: CAISELTGGAGGDGELFF.